These 31 T cell receptor beta chains were all obtained from the same sample, sequenced in a study of early T cells in non-severe SARS-CoV-2 infection. One entry per CDR3 protein results from TCRdb running MiXCR on the 5' RACE reads. The sample shows approximately 88,000 distinct CDR3 sequences, about an eighth of them seen only once. Sequenced material: whole blood. The receptors were sampled from an adult who was a healthcare worker with PCR-confirmed SARS-CoV-2 infection or an uninfected control (not recorded which).

The chain has TRBV19 and TRBJ1-5, with D maybe TRBD1 (5 bases). The germline V gene encodes CDR1 LNHDA and CDR2 SQIVND (reference sequence). V shed 7 bases and J shed 3 bases, with 13 bases lying between them. The CDR3 is made up of 14 amino acids. CDR3 loop: CASNWGGPNQPQHF. Written as DNA, the CDR3 is TGTGCCAGTAACTGGGGCGGGCCCAATCAGCCCCAGCATTTT.

V and J are TRBV29-1 and TRBJ1-1; D may be TRBD1 (6 bases). Germline V gives CDR1 SQVTM, CDR2 ANQGSEA. V was shortened by 7 bases and J by 5 bases, with 11 bases between the two germline ends. This CDR3 region has 11 residues. CDR3 region: CSGRGGTEAFF. The CDR3 DNA sequence: TGCAGCGGCAGGGGTGGGACTGAAGCTTTCTTT.

J is TRBJ2-2 and V is TRBV7-3; tentatively, D is TRBD2 (6 bases). CDR1 SGHTA and CDR2 FQGTGA come from the germline V gene. The CDR3 covers 14 residues. The V gene lost 5 bases and the J gene lost 5 bases, with 12 bases spanning the gap. CDR3 DNA sequence: TGTGCCAGCAGCCCCACGGGGGAAACCGGGGAGCTGTTTTTT. Translating it yields CASSPTGETGELFF.

Only a few counts were recorded for this clonotype. The rearrangement uses TRBV7-2 and TRBJ1-4, with 8 bases lining up with TRBD1. The germline CDR1 and CDR2 sequences are SGHTA and FQGNSA. CDR3 length equals 15 residues. V gave up 6 bases and J gave up 3 bases; unmatched junction bases: 6. The CDR3 DNA is TGTGCCAGCAGTCCAATGACAGGGGCTAATGAAAAACTGTTTTTT. Its translation: CASSPMTGANEKLFF.

The table lists this clonotype with a few counts. The chain joins TRBV6-1 to TRBJ2-7; weak D call: TRBD2 (6 bases). CDR1 is MNHNS and CDR2 is SASEGT in the germline V gene. V was clipped by 7 bases and J by 3 bases, with 19 bases between them. The CDR3 is 15 amino acids. This CDR3 reads CASTEAGTGSYEQYF. The CDR3 DNA is TGTGCCAGCACGGAAGCCGGGACTGGTAGCTACGAGCAGTACTTC.

The chain employs TRBV6-5 and TRBJ1-4, with TRBD1 as a possible D gene (5 bases). Per germline, CDR1 MNHEY and CDR2 SVGAGI. This CDR3 has 15 residues. Trimming left V 5 bases short and J 4 bases short, with 14 bases between. In DNA, the CDR3 is TGTGCCAGCAGTCCCTACCGGGACGGTAATGAAAAACTGTTTTTT. Its protein is CASSPYRDGNEKLFF.

The rearrangement links TRBV2 to TRBJ1-6, with 10 bases aligning to TRBD1. V trimming: 8 bases; J trimming: 6 bases; junction bases outside the gene matches: 4. CDR1 SNHLY and CDR2 FYNNEI come from the germline V gene. This CDR3 spans 14 amino acids. The CDR3 DNA follows: TGTGCCAGCGGGGGACAGGGGAGTAATTCACCCCTCCACTTT. Translating gives CASGGQGSNSPLHF.

This clonotype was detected many times. The rearrangement links TRBV11-2 to TRBJ1-1, with a tentative D call TRBD1 (6 bases). Germline V gives CDR1 SGHAT, CDR2 FQNNGV. V was shortened by 5 bases and J by 3 bases, with 28 bases between the two germline ends. There are 19 residues in the CDR3. The CDR3 nucleotides are TGTGCCAGCAGCGGAAACATACAGGGCAGGTCTGTACGGGACACTGAAGCTTTCTTT. It yields the protein CASSGNIQGRSVRDTEAFF.

The V call is TRBV7-8, the J call TRBJ2-1; D gene ambiguous. The V gene lost 5 bases and the J gene lost 2 bases, with 4 bases spanning the gap. The germline V gene has CDR1 SGHVS and CDR2 FQNEAQ. The CDR3 is made up of 12 amino acids. The CDR3 sequence is CASSTTYNEQFF. In DNA form, the CDR3 reads TGTGCCAGCAGCACTACCTACAATGAGCAGTTCTTC.

This clonotype was observed at least ten times. V gene TRBV24-1 combines with J gene TRBJ2-3; D remains unclear. The germline V and J ends were trimmed by 4 bases and 4 bases, with 5 bases remaining between them. Germline CDR1 reads KGHDR; CDR2 reads SFDVKD. This CDR3 contains 12 residues. CDR3 nucleotide sequence: TGTGCCACCAGTGACTTCTCAGATACGCAGTATTTT. Translation gives CATSDFSDTQYF.

V and J are TRBV3-1 and TRBJ1-2, with no clear D. Trimming cost V 0 bases and J 5 bases, with 4 bases left between them. The CDR3 spans 12 residues. Germline lookup yields CDR1 LGHDT and CDR2 YNNKEL (reference sequence). CDR3 loop: CASSQDWYGYTF. CDR3 in DNA: TGTGCCAGCAGCCAAGATTGGTATGGCTACACCTTC.

V is TRBV6-6 and J is TRBJ1-5, with TRBD1 as a possible D gene (5 bases). The CDR3 sequence is 14 residues long. The germline V gene has CDR1 MNHNY and CDR2 SVGAGI (reference sequence). Deletions cut 2 bases from V and 3 bases from J, with 8 bases between. This CDR3 reads CASSYGGHNQPQHF. The CDR3 nucleotides are TGTGCCAGCAGTTACGGCGGACACAATCAGCCCCAGCATTTT.

V is TRBV7-2 and J is TRBJ2-3; D uncertain. This CDR3 contains 14 residues. V gave up 3 bases and J gave up 2 bases, with 9 bases separating them. The germline V gene encodes CDR1 SGHTA and CDR2 FQGNSA. In nucleotides, the CDR3 is TGTGCCAGCAGCTTTTCTTGGCTCACAGATACGCAGTATTTT. This codes for CASSFSWLTDTQYF. The entire variable domain, with the rest obtained from reference TRBV7-2 and TRBJ2-3, is as follows: GAGVSQSPSNKVTEKGKDVELRCDPISGHTALYWYRQSLGQGLEFLIYFQGNSAPDKSGLPSDRFSAERTGGSVSTLTIQRTQQEDSAVYLCASSFSWLTDTQYFGPGTRLTVL.

The chain couples TRBV11-2 to TRBJ2-2, with 7 positions matching TRBD1. This CDR3 is 22 amino acids long. The V and J ends lost 2 bases and 5 bases, in that order; junction bases with no gene match: 26. Germline V gives CDR1 SGHAT, CDR2 FQNNGV. The CDR3 DNA reads as TGTGCCAGCAGCTTATACTCGAGGTGGCTCGGAAGAGACAGGGTTGGGACCGGGGAGCTGTTTTTT. Translated: CASSLYSRWLGRDRVGTGELFF.

This clonotype has more than one count but fewer than ten. The V gene is TRBV7-2, the J gene TRBJ2-2; TRBD2 agrees at 9 bases. The ends lost 5 bases at V and 0 bases at J; junction bases unmatched: 10. CDR1 is SGHTA, CDR2 FQGNSA, per germline. The CDR3 is 18 residues long. The CDR3 DNA reads as TGTGCCAGCAGCCCTAGGGGCGGGGGGGCAGCGAACACCGGGGAGCTGTTTTTT. Its protein product is CASSPRGGGAANTGELFF. Variable domain in full (rest from reference TRBV7-2 and TRBJ2-2): GAGVSQSPSNKVTEKGKDVELRCDPISGHTALYWYRQSLGQGLEFLIYFQGNSAPDKSGLPSDRFSAERTGGSVSTLTIQRTQQEDSAVYLCASSPRGGGAANTGELFFGEGSRLTVL.

This chain joins TRBV12-3 or TRBV12-4 and TRBJ1-3; a possible D gene is TRBD1 (6 bases). CDR3 size: 16 residues. V was shortened by 0 bases and J by 3 bases, with 12 bases between the two germline ends. The CDR3 loop is CASSLAQGGIGNTIYF. DNA of the CDR3: TGTGCCAGCAGTTTAGCCCAAGGGGGTATTGGAAACACCATATATTTT.

The chain has TRBV20-1 and TRBJ2-7; possible D gene TRBD1, 5 bases. This CDR3 has 12 residues. Trimming took off 4 bases at V and 2 bases at J, with 9 bases between the two ends. Germline V gene data show CDR1 as DFQATT and CDR2 as SNEGSKA (reference sequence). CDR3 in DNA: TGCAGTGCTATGGTGGGGCCCTACGAGCAGTACTTC. This sequence encodes CSAMVGPYEQYF.

This chain links TRBV7-9 with TRBJ2-5, with D tentatively TRBD1 (5 bases). In germline, CDR1 is SEHNR, CDR2 FQNEAQ (reference sequence). This CDR3 has 14 amino acids. The V end was cut by 6 bases, the J end by 1 base, with 12 bases between. The CDR3 nucleotides are TGTGCCAGCAGTGTTGGGGCCCCCCAAGAGACCCAGTACTTC. It yields the protein CASSVGAPQETQYF.

V is TRBV7-2 and J is TRBJ1-1, with no clear D. Trimming took off 5 bases at V and 3 bases at J, with 10 bases between the two ends. Germline CDR1 and CDR2: SGHTA and FQGNSA. The CDR3 has 13 amino acids. DNA for the CDR3: TGTGCCAGCAGCCCTCGGGGTTACACTGAAGCTTTCTTT. This encodes CASSPRGYTEAFF.

This clonotype appeared many times. The gene calls are TRBV7-9 and TRBJ1-1; tentative D call: TRBD1 (6 bases). V lost 4 bases and J 6 bases, leaving 21 bases between the germline ends. Germline CDR1 reads SEHNR; CDR2 reads FQNEAQ (reference sequence). The CDR3 runs 16 residues. The CDR3 nucleotides read TGTGCCAGCAGCTCCGAGGCGGGGGGCCAAAGGGCTGAAGCTTTCTTT. This translates into CASSSEAGGQRAEAFF.

There are many counts of this clonotype. The gene calls are TRBV5-4 and TRBJ2-5; 9 nucleotides align to TRBD1. The CDR3 loop spans 15 amino acids. J was trimmed by 3 bases and V by 4 bases; bases with no gene match: 7. Germline CDR1 reads SGHNT; CDR2 reads YYREEE (reference sequence). In DNA, the CDR3 is TGTGCCAGCAGCCTGCTGACAGGGGGTGAAGAGACCCAGTACTTC. The encoded protein is CASSLLTGGEETQYF.

This chain connects TRBV12-3 or TRBV12-4 to TRBJ1-1; TRBD1 is a possible D gene (6 bases). V lost 2 bases to trimming and J lost 1 base, with 14 bases between them. This CDR3 comprises 16 residues. The CDR3, as DNA: TGTGCCAGCAGTTTACAGGCCGGCAGGGGGAACACTGAAGCTTTCTTT. It specifies CASSLQAGRGNTEAFF.

The chain uses TRBV28 and TRBJ2-5; 11 bases align to TRBD1. The V segment lost 5 bases and the J segment 2 bases; nucleotides outside the gene matches: 7. The CDR3 consists of 16 residues. The germline gives CDR1 MDHEN, CDR2 SYDVKM. The CDR3 sequence is CASSTPGTGGQETQYF. The CDR3 DNA reads as TGTGCCAGCAGTACCCCCGGGACAGGGGGACAAGAGACCCAGTACTTC.

This clonotype has just a few counts. The rearrangement joins TRBV6-2 or TRBV6-3 to TRBJ1-5, with D perhaps TRBD1 (5 bases). V gave up 5 bases and J gave up 2 bases, with 10 bases separating them. From germline, CDR1 is MNHEY and CDR2 SVGEGT. This CDR3 is 14 amino acids long. CDR3 DNA: TGTGCCAGCAGTGTGATGGGGGGCAATCAGCCCCAGCATTTT. Its protein product is CASSVMGGNQPQHF.

This clonotype was picked up many times. This chain uses TRBV4-3 with TRBJ1-2; D is unresolved. Trimming stripped 4 bases from V and 4 bases from J, with 13 bases between. This CDR3 spans 14 amino acids. The V gene's germline CDR1 is LGHNA and CDR2 YSLEER. DNA for the CDR3: TGCGCCAGCAGCCCATCCACCGGAGGCTATGGCTACACCTTC. Protein: CASSPSTGGYGYTF.

V gene TRBV6-5 combines with J gene TRBJ2-2, with TRBD2 identical over 10 bases. Trimming took 6 bases from V and 4 from J; bases not matched to a gene: 11. The V gene's germline CDR1 is MNHEY and CDR2 SVGAGI. This CDR3 comprises 17 residues. The DNA of the CDR3 is TGTGCCAGCAGAGTAGCGGGGGGAGGCACCGGCACCGGGGAGCTGTTTTTT. Its translation: CASRVAGGGTGTGELFF.

The table lists this clonotype with many counts. Written as DNA, the CDR3 is TGTGCCAGCAGCCTGAGACAGGGGGCAGATACGCAGTATTTT. It translates to CASSLRQGADTQYF. The chain combines TRBV5-6 with TRBJ2-3; 9 bases fit TRBD1. Trimming removed 4 bases from V and 4 bases from J; junction bases left unmatched: 4. Germline V gene sequence: CDR1 SGHDT, CDR2 YYEEEE. The CDR3 is 14 residues long. The complete variable domain, with remaining parts taken from reference TRBV5-6 and TRBJ2-3, reads DAGVTQSPTHLIKTRGQQVTLRCSPKSGHDTVSWYQQALGQGPQFIFQYYEEEERQRGNFPDRFSGHQFPNYSSELNVNALLLGDSALYLCASSLRQGADTQYFGPGTRLTVL.

This clonotype was picked up many times. The V gene is TRBV7-8, the J gene TRBJ1-3, with TRBD1 matching 8 bases. V was clipped by 6 bases and J by 3 bases; unmatched bases: 7. Germline CDR1 SGHVS, CDR2 FQNEAQ. The CDR3 sequence is 15 residues long. Here the CDR3 reads CASRIEQGDGNTIYF. The CDR3 nucleotides are TGTGCCAGCAGAATAGAACAGGGGGATGGAAACACCATATATTTT.

This clonotype came up a few times. This chain joins TRBV9 and TRBJ2-2; possible D gene TRBD1, 6 bases. The CDR3 spans 16 residues. The V end was cut by 0 bases, the J end by 3 bases, with 12 bases between. Germline V CDR1 and CDR2: SGDLS, YYNGEE. The CDR3 sequence is CASSVADSLDTGELFF. The CDR3 nucleotides read TGTGCCAGCAGCGTAGCGGACAGTTTGGACACCGGGGAGCTGTTTTTT. Full variable domain (missing parts from reference TRBV9 and TRBJ2-2): DSGVTQTPKHLITATGQRVTLRCSPRSGDLSVYWYQQSLDQGLQFLIQYYNGEERAKGNILERFSAQQFPDLHSELNLSSLELGDSALYFCASSVADSLDTGELFFGEGSRLTVL.

As concerns this clonotype: Because it lacks the conserved phenylalanine or tryptophan at the end, this CDR3 is likely a read error. The chain joins TRBV20-1 to TRBJ2-3, with 10 bases identical to TRBD2. The CDR3 has 15 residues. CDR1 DFQATT and CDR2 SNEGSKA come from the germline V gene (reference sequence). The ends lost 3 bases at V and 0 bases at J; junction bases unmatched: 3. The DNA for the CDR3 is TGCAGTGCTAGGAGGACTAGCGGTAGCACAGATACGCAGTATTCT. Translation: CSARRTSGSTDTQYS.

The rearrangement joins TRBV9 to TRBJ2-5; D unclear. The V and J ends lost 0 bases and 3 bases respectively, with 6 bases between them. CDR1 is SGDLS and CDR2 is YYNGEE in the germline V gene. This CDR3 region has 13 residues. The CDR3 DNA follows: TGTGCCAGCAGCGTAGGGGCCAAAGAGACCCAGTACTTC. Its protein is CASSVGAKETQYF. The full variable domain, in which reference TRBV9 and TRBJ2-5 provide the parts outside the CDR3, is DSGVTQTPKHLITATGQRVTLRCSPRSGDLSVYWYQQSLDQGLQFLIQYYNGEERAKGNILERFSAQQFPDLHSELNLSSLELGDSALYFCASSVGAKETQYFGPGTRLLVL.